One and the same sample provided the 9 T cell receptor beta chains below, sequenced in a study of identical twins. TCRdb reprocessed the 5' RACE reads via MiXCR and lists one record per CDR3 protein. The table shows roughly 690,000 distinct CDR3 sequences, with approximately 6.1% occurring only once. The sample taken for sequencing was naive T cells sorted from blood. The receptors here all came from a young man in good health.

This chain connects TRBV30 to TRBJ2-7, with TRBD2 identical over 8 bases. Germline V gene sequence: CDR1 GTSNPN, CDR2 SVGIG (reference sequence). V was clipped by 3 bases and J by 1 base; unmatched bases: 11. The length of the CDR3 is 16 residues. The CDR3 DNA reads TGTGCCTGGAGAGGCCGGATCGGGAGGGAATCCTACGAGCAGTACGTC. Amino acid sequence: CAWRGRIGRESYEQYV.

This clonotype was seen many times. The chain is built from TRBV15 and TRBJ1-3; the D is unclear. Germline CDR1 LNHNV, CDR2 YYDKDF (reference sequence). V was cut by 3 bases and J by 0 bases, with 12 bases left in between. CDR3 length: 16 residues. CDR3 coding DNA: TGTGCCACCAGCAGGGTCGGACTCCTCTCTGGAAACACCATATATTTT. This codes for CATSRVGLLSGNTIYF.

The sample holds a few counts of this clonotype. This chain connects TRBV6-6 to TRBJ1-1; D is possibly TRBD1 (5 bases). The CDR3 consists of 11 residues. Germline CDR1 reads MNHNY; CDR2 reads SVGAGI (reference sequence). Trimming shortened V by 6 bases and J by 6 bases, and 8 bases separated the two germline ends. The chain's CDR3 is CASRLGAEAFF. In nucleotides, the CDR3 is TGTGCCAGCAGATTGGGGGCTGAAGCTTTCTTT.

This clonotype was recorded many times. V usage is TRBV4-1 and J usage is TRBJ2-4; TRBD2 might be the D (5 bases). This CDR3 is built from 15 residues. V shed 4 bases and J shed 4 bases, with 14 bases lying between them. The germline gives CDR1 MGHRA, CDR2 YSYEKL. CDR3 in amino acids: CASSPSPGMKNIQYF. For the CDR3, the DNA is TGCGCCAGCAGCCCCTCCCCGGGGATGAAAAACATTCAGTACTTC.

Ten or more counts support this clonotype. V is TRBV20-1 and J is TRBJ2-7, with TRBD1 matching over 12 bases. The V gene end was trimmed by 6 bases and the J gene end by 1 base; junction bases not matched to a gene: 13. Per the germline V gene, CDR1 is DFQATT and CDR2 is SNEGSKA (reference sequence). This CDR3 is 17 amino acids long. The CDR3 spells CSARRGWGQGASYEQYF. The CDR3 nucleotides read TGCAGTGCAAGACGGGGTTGGGGACAGGGGGCTTCCTACGAGCAGTACTTC.

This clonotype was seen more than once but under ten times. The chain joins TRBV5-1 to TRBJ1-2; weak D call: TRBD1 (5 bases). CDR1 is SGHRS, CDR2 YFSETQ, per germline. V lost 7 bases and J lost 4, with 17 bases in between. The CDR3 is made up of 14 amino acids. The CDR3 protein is CASAGGDRGYGYTF. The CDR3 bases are TGCGCCAGCGCCGGGGGTGACCGGGGCTATGGCTACACCTTC.

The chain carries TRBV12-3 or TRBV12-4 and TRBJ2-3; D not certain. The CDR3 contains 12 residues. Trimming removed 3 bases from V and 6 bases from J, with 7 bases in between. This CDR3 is CASSFLFDTQYF. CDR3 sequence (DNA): TGTGCCAGCAGTTTTTTGTTCGATACGCAGTATTTT.

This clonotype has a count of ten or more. CDR3: CASSLRVRGETQYF. In DNA, the CDR3 is TGTGCCAGCAGTTTACGGGTCCGGGGAGAGACCCAGTACTTC. The J gene is TRBJ2-5, the V gene TRBV27, with D tentatively TRBD2 (5 bases). V dropped 2 bases and J dropped 4 bases, with 11 bases sitting between them. Germline V lookup: CDR1 MNHEY, CDR2 SMNVEV (reference sequence). The CDR3 has 14 residues.

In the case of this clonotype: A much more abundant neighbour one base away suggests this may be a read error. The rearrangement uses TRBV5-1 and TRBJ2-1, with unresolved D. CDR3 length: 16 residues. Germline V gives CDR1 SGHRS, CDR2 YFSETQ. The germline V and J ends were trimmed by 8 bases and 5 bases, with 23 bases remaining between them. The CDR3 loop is CARSRPVETPHNEQFF. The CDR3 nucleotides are TGCGCCAGAAGCCGACCTGTTGAGACCCCACACAATGAGCAGTTCTTC.